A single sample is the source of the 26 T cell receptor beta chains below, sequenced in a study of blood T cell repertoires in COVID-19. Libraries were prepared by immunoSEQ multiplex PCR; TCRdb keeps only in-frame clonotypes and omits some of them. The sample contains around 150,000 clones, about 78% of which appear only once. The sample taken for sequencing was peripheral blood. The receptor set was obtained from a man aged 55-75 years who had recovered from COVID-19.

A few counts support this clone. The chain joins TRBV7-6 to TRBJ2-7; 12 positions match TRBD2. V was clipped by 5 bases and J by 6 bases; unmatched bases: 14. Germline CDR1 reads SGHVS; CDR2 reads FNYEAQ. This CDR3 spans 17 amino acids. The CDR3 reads CASSQGLAGYPLSEQYF. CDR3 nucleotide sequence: TGTGCCAGCAGCCAAGGACTAGCGGGATACCCTTTGTCCGAGCAGTACTTC. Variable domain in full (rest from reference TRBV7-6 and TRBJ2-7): GAGVSQSPRYKVTKRGQDVALRCDPISGHVSLYWYRQALGQGPEFLTYFNYEAQQDKSGLPNDRFSAERPEGSISTLTIQRTEQRDSAMYRCASSQGLAGYPLSEQYFGPGTRLTVT.

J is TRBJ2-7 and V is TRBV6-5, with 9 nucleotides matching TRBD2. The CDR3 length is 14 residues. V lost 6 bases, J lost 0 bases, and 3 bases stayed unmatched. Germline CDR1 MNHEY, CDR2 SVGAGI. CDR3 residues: CASRSGGSSYEQYF. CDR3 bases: TGTGCCAGCAGGAGCGGGGGGTCCTCCTACGAGCAGTACTTC.

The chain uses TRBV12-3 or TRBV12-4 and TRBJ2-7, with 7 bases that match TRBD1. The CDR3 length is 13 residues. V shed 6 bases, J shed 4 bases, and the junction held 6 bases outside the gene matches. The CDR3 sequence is CASSNGQAYEQYF. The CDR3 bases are TGTGCCAGCAGCAATGGACAGGCGTACGAGCAGTACTTC.

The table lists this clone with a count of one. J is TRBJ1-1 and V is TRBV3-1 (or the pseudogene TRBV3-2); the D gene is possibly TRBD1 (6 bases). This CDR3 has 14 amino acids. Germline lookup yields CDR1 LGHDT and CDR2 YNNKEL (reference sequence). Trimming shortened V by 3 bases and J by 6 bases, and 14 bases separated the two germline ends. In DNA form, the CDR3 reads TGTGCCAGCAGCCAGGCCAGGGGAACCCCTGAAGCTTTCTTT. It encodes CASSQARGTPEAFF.

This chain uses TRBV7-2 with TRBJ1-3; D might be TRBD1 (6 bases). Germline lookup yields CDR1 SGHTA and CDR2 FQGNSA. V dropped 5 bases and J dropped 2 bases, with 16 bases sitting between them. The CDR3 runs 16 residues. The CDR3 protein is CASSDRPPGAGNTIYF. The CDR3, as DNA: TGTGCCAGCAGCGACCGACCCCCAGGGGCTGGAAACACCATATATTTT.

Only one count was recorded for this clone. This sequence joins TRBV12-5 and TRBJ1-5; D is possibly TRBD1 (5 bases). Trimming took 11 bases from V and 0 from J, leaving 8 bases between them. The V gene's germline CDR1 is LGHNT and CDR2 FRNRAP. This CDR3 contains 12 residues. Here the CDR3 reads CAGGGSNQPQHF. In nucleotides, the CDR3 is TGTGCTGGGGGGGGTAGCAATCAGCCCCAGCATTTT. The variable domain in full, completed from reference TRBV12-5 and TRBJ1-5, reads DARVTQTPRHKVTEMGQEVTMRCQPILGHNTVFWYRQTMMQGLELLAYFRNRAPLDDSGMPKDRFSAEMPDATLATLKIQPSEPRDSAVYFCAGGGSNQPQHFGDGTRLSIL.

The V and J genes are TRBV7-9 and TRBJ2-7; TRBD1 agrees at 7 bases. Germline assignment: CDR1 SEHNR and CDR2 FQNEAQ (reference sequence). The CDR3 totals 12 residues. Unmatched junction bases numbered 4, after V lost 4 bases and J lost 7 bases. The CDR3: CASSWGTVEQYF. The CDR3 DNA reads TGTGCCAGCAGCTGGGGGACAGTTGAGCAGTACTTC.

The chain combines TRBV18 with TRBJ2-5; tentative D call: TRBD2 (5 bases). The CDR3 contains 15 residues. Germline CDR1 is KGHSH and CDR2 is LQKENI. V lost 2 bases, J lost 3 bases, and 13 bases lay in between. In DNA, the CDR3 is TGTGCCAGCTCACCAGAGGGCACCCCGAAAGAGACCCAGTACTTC. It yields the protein CASSPEGTPKETQYF.

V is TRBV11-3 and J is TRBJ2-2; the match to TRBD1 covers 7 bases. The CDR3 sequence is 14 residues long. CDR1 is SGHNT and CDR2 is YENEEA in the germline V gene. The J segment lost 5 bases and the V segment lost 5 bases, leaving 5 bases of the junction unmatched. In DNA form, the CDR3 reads TGTGCCAGCAGCCCCCCGACAGGGACCGGGGAGCTGTTTTTT. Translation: CASSPPTGTGELFF.

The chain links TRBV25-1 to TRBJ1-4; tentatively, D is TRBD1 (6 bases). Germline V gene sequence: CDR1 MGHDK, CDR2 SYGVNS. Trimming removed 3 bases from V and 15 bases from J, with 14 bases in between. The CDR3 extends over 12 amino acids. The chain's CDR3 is CASSDRTGWVFF. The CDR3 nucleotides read TGTGCCAGCAGTGACCGAACAGGGTGGGTGTTTTTT. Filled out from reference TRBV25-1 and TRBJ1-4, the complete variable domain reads EADIYQTPRYLVIGTGKKITLECSQTMGHDKMYWYQQDPGMELHLIHYSYGVNSTEKGDLSSESTVSRIRTEHFPLTLESARPSHTSQYLCASSDRTGWVFFGSGTQLSVL.

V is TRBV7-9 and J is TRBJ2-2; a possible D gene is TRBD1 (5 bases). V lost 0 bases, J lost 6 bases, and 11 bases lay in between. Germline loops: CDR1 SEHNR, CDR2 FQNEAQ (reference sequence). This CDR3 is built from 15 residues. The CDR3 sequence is CASSLAGERSGELFF. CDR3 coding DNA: TGTGCCAGCAGCTTAGCAGGGGAAAGGTCCGGGGAGCTGTTTTTT. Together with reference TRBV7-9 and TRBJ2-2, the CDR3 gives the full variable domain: DTGVSQNPRHKITKRGQNVTFRCDPISEHNRLYWYRQTLGQGPEFLTYFQNEAQLEKSRLLSDRFSAERPKGSFSTLEIQRTEQGDSAMYLCASSLAGERSGELFFGEGSRLTVL.

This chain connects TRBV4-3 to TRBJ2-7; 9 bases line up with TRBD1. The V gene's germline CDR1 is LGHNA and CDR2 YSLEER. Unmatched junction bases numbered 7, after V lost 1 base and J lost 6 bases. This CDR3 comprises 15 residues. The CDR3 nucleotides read TGCGCCAGCAGCCAAGGGCCGAGACAGGGGGGCGAGCAGTACTTC. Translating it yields CASSQGPRQGGEQYF.

The CDR3 DNA reads as TGTGCCAGCAGCGAACTAGCGGGGACCTACGAGCAGTACTTC. It yields the protein CASSELAGTYEQYF. The chain couples TRBV5-6 to TRBJ2-7; 10 bases line up with TRBD2. Germline lookup yields CDR1 SGHDT and CDR2 YYEEEE. This CDR3 spans 14 amino acids. Losses at the gene ends were 4 bases for V and 2 bases for J; bases not matched to a gene: 3.

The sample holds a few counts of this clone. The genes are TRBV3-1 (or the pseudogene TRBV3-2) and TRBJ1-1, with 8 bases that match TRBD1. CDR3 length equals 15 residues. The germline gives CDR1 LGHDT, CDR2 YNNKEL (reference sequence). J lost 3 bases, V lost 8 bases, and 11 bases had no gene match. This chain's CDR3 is CASEKQGALDTEAFF. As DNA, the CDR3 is TGTGCCAGCGAGAAGCAGGGGGCCCTGGACACTGAAGCTTTCTTT.

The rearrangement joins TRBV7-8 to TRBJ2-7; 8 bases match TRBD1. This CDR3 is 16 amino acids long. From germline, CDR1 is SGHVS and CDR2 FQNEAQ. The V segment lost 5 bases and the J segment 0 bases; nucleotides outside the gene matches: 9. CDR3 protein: CASSRPGQVNSYEQYF. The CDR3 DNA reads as TGTGCCAGCAGCCGACCGGGACAGGTTAACTCCTACGAGCAGTACTTC.

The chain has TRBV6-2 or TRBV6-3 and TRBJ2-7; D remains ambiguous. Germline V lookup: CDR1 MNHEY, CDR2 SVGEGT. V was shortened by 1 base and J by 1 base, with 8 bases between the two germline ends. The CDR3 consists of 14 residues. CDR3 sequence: CASSYFFRSYEQYF. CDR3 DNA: TGTGCCAGCAGTTACTTTTTCAGGTCCTACGAGCAGTACTTC.

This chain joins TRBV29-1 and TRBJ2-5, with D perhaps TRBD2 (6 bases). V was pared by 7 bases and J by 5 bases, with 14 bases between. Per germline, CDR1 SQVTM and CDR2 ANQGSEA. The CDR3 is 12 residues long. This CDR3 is CSAKEGRETQYF. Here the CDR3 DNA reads TGCAGCGCGAAGGAGGGCCGGGAGACCCAGTACTTC.

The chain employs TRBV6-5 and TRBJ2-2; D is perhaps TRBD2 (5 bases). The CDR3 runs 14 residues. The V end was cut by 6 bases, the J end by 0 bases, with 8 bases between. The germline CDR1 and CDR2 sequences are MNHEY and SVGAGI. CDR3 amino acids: CASRLTTNTGELFF. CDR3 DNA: TGTGCCAGCAGATTGACTACGAACACCGGGGAGCTGTTTTTT.

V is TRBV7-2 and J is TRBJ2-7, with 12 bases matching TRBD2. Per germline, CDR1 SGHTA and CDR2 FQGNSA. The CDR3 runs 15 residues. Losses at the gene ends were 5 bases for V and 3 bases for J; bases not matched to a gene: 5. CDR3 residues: CASSRGTSGFYEQYF. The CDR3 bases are TGTGCCAGCAGCCGCGGGACTAGCGGGTTCTACGAGCAGTACTTC.

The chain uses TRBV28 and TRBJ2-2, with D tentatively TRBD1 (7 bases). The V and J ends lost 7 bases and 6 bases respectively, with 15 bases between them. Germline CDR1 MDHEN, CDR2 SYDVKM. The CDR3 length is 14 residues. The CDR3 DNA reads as TGTGCCAGCACCCTGGGACAGCGGGCCGGGGAGCTGTTTTTT. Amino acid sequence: CASTLGQRAGELFF.

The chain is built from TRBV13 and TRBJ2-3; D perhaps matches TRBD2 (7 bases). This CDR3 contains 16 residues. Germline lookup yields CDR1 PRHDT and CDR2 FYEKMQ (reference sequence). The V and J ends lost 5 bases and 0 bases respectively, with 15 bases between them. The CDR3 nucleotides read TGTGCCAGCAGCCTCCTGGGGGGGCCCAGCACAGATACGCAGTATTTT. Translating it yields CASSLLGGPSTDTQYF.

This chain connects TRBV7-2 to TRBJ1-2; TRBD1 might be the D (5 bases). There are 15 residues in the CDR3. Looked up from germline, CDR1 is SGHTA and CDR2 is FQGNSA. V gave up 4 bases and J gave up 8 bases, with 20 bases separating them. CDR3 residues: CASSSDSGGEGGYTF. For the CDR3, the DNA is TGTGCCAGCAGCTCAGATTCGGGGGGAGAAGGGGGCTACACCTTC.

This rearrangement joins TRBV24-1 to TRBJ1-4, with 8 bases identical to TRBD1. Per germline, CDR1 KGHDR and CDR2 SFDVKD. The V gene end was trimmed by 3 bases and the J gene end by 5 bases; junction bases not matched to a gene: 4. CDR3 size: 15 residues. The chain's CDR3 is CATSDSGTGNEKLFF. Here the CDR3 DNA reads TGTGCCACCAGTGATAGCGGGACAGGCAATGAAAAACTGTTTTTT.

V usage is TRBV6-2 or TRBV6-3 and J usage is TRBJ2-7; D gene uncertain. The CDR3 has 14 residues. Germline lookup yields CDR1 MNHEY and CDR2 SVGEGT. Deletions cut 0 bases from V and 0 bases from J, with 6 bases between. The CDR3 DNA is TGTGCCAGCAGTTACTCGGCCAGCTCCTACGAGCAGTACTTC. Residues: CASSYSASSYEQYF.

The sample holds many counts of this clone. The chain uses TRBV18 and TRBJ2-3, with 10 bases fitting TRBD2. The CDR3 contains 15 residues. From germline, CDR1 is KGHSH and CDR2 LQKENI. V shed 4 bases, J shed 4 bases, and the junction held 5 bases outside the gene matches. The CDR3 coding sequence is TGTGCCAGCTCACTGGGACTAGCGAGTGCAGATACGCAGTATTTT. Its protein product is CASSLGLASADTQYF.

The CDR3 loop is CASSAQGFPLSGRVDTQYF. The CDR3 region has the DNA TGTGCCAGCAGCGCGCAGGGTTTCCCCCTTAGCGGGAGGGTAGATACGCAGTATTTT. V gene TRBV9 combines with J gene TRBJ2-3; 11 positions agree with TRBD2. CDR3 length: 19 amino acids. The V segment lost 3 bases and the J segment 5 bases; nucleotides outside the gene matches: 17. The germline V gene encodes CDR1 SGDLS and CDR2 YYNGEE.